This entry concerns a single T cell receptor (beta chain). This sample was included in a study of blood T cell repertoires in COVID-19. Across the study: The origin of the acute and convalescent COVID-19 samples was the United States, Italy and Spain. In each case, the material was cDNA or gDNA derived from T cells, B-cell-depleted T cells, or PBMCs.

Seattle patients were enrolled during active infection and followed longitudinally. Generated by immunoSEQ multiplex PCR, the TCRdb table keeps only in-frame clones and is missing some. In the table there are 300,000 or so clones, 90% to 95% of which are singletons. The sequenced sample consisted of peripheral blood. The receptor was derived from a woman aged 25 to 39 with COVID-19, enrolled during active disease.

CDR3 protein: CASSTQPGGNTEAFF. The CDR3 DNA reads TGTGCCAGTAGTACCCAACCAGGTGGGAACACTGAAGCTTTCTTT. The rearrangement links TRBV19 to TRBJ1-1; D ambiguous. Germline assignment: CDR1 LNHDA and CDR2 SQIVND (reference sequence). Trimming removed 4 bases from V and 1 base from J, with 13 bases in between. This CDR3 has 15 residues.